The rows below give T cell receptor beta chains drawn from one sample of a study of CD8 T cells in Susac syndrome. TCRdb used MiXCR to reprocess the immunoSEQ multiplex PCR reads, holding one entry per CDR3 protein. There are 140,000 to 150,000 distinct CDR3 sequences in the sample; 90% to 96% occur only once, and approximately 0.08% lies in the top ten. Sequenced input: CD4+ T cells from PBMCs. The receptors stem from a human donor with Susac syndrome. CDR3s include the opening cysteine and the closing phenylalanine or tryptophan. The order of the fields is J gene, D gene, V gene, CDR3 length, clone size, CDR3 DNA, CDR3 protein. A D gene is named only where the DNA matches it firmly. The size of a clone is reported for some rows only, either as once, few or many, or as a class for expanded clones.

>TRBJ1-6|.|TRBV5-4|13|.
TGTGCCAGCAGCCCCCGGCAGCATTCACCCCTCCACTTT
CASSPRQHSPLHF
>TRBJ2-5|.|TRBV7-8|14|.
TGTGCCAGCAGCGATTGGGGGTCCGGGGAGACCCAGTACTTC
CASSDWGSGETQYF
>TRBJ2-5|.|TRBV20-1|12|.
TGCAGTGCTAAGACCAACGAAGAGACCCAGTACTTC
CSAKTNEETQYF
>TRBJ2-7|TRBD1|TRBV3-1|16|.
TGTGCCAGCAGCCAAGACCCGGGACAGAGCTCCTACGAGCAGTACTTC
CASSQDPGQSSYEQYF
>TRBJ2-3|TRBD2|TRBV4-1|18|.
TGCGCCAGCACCGCGGGACTAGCGGTCGCGGGCTCCACAGATACGCAGTATTTT
CASTAGLAVAGSTDTQYF
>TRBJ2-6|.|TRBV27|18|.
TGTGCCAGCAGTTTAATGGCGGTGGCCGCGGCTGGGGCCAACGTCCTGACTTTC
CASSLMAVAAAGANVLTF
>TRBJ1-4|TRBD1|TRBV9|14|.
TGTGCCAGCAGCCTGACAGGGACAAATGAAAAACTGTTTTTT
CASSLTGTNEKLFF
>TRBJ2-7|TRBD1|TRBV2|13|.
TGTGCCAGCAATGGCGGGACAGGGCGCGAGCAGTACTTC
CASNGGTGREQYF
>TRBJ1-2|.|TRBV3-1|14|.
TGTGCCAGCAGCCAAGAGGCAGGGAGTGGTGGCTACACCTTC
CASSQEAGSGGYTF
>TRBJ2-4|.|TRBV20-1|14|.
TGCAGTGCTAGTCATGGGACCACCAAAAACATTCAGTACTTC
CSASHGTTKNIQYF
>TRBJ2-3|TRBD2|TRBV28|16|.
TGTGCCAGCAGCCCCCTGTCGGGAGGGGCCACAGATACGCAGTATTTT
CASSPLSGGATDTQYF
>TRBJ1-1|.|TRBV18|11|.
TGTGCCAGCTCAGGGTATACTGAAGCTTTCTTT
CASSGYTEAFF
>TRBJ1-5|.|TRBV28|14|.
TGTGCCAGCAGCTCTAAGGACAGCAATCAGCCCCAGCATTTT
CASSSKDSNQPQHF
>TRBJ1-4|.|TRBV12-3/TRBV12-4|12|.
TGTGCCAGCAGTCCCCGCAGGGTTAAACTGTTTTTT
CASSPRRVKLFF
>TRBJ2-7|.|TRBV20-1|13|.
TGCAGTGCTAGTAGGGGTCCCCCGTACGAGCAGTACTTC
CSASRGPPYEQYF
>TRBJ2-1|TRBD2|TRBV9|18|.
TGTGCCAGCAGCGTAGGGGAGGCTAGCGGGCGGTACTCCAATGAGCAGTTCTTC
CASSVGEASGRYSNEQFF
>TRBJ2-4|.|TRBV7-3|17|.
TGTGCCAGCAGCTTACCCCCGGGGAAGGAAGCCAAAAACATTCAGTACTTC
CASSLPPGKEAKNIQYF
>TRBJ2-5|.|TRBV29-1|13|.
TGCAGCGTTGGCCAGCCGGTCCAAGAGACCCAGTACTTC
CSVGQPVQETQYF
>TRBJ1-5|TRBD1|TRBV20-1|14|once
TGCAGTTCGTCCCGGGACAGGGGCAATCAGCCCCAGCATTTT
CSSSRDRGNQPQHF
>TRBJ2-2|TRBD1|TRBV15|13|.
TGTGCCACCAGCCCAGGGGGAGACGGGGAGCTGTTTTTT
CATSPGGDGELFF
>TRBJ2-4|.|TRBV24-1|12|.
TGTGCCACCAGTGACGATAAAAACATTCAGTACTTC
CATSDDKNIQYF
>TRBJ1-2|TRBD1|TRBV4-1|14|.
TGCGCCAGCAGCCCCCTGGGACAGGGTCGTCGCTACACCTTC
CASSPLGQGRRYTF
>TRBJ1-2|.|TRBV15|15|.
TGTGCCACCAGCAGAGATCCAACGGGGGAATATGGCTACACCTTC
CATSRDPTGEYGYTF
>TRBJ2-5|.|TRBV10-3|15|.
TGTGCCATCAGTGAGCTGAGGGGCCCCCAAGAGACCCAGTACTTC
CAISELRGPQETQYF
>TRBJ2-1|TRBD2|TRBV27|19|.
TGTGCCAGCAGTCCAACTCGGACTAGCGGCCCACCATTCTACAATGAGCAGTTCTTC
CASSPTRTSGPPFYNEQFF
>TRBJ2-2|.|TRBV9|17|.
TGTGCCAGCAGCGTAGCCCCCGGGACGCCGAACACCGGGGAGCTGTTTTTT
CASSVAPGTPNTGELFF
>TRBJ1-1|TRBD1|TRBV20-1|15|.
TGCAGTGCTTCACAACAGGGGGCGCTTGGGACTGAAGCTTTCTTT
CSASQQGALGTEAFF
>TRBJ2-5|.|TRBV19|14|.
TGTGCCAGTATGTTGCGGGGCCACCAAGAGACCCAGTACTTC
CASMLRGHQETQYF
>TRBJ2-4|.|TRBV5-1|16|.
TGCGCCAGCAGCTTCAGGGCAGGGCTAGCCAAAAACATTCAGTACTTC
CASSFRAGLAKNIQYF
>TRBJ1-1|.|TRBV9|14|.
TGTGCCAGCAGCCCCTCATCTCAGGGCACTGAAGCTTTCTTT
CASSPSSQGTEAFF
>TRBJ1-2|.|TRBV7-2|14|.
TGTGCCAGCAGTTCGTCGGGGCAGCCCTATGGCTACACCTTC
CASSSSGQPYGYTF
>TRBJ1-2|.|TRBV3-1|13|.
TGTGCCAGCAGCCAGGGGAGAAGCTATGGCTACACCTTC
CASSQGRSYGYTF
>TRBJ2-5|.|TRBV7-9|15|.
TGTGCCAGCAGCTTAGCGCCCTCCCAGGTTGAGACCCAGTACTTC
CASSLAPSQVETQYF
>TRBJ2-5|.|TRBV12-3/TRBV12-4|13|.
TGTGCCAGCAGTTTCGGGGGTACAGAGACCCAGTACTTC
CASSFGGTETQYF
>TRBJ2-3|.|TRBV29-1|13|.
TGCAGCGTTGCGACAGATTCCACAGATACGCAGTATTTT
CSVATDSTDTQYF
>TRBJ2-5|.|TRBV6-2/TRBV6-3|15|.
TGTGCCAGCACCCCACTAGGGGGACCTAAAGAGACCCAGTACTTC
CASTPLGGPKETQYF
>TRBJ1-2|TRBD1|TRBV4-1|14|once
TGCGCCAGCAGCCGCCTTGCAGGGGGCGATGGCTACACCTTC
CASSRLAGGDGYTF
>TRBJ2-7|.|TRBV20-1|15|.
TGCAGTGCTAGAGACCTGGAGAGAGATCCCTACGAGCAGTACTTC
CSARDLERDPYEQYF
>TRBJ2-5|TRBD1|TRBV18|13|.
TGTGCCAGCTCATCGGGACAGAAAGAGACCCAGTACTTC
CASSSGQKETQYF
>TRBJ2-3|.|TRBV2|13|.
TGTGCCAGCAGTGGTCAGCCAACGGATACGCAGTATTTT
CASSGQPTDTQYF
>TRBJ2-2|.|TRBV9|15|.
TGTGCCAGCAGCCCAACAGGGTTCAACACCGGGGAGCTGTTTTTT
CASSPTGFNTGELFF
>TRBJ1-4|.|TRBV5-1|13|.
TGCGCCAGCAGCTTGGAGGGTAATGAAAAACTGTTTTTT
CASSLEGNEKLFF
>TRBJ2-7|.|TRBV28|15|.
TGTGCCAGCAGTTCCGGGACACCTCACTCCTACGAGCAGTACTTC
CASSSGTPHSYEQYF
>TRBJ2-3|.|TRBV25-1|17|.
TGTGCCAGCAGCGGGGGGAGGGGGGAGTATGGTGCAGATACGCAGTATTTT
CASSGGRGEYGADTQYF
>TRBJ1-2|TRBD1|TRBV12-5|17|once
TGTGCTAGTGGTTTCACCTTGGGGGACAGACCAAACTATGGCTACACCTTC
CASGFTLGDRPNYGYTF
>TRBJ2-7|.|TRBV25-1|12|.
TGTGCCAGCAGTGGAGGGACGGGCGAGCAGTACTTC
CASSGGTGEQYF